This TCR beta chain was obtained from a study of Ad26.COV2.S vaccination and SARS-CoV-2 variants. Study results and caveats: With respect to non-spike TCR breadth, vaccine and placebo recipients were similar. Possible underestimation of total T cell responses by the TCR breadth and depth analyses was noted.

Produced via immunoSEQ multiplex PCR; TCRdb's table is partial and in-frame only. Found here are about 350,000 clones, about 90% of them singletons; the top ten hold about 3.9%. To note about this clone: As yet, its antigen is unknown.

With 0 bases removed from V and 4 bases from J, the gap between germline ends came to 12 bases. Germline V gene data show CDR1 as SGHRS and CDR2 as YFSETQ. This CDR3 comprises 15 residues. This sequence joins TRBV5-1 and TRBJ2-3; maybe TRBD1 (6 bases). This material consisted of peripheral blood, taken after recovery from COVID-19. This clonotype was sampled from a human donor who had recovered from COVID-19. CDR3 sequence: CASSLASGDADTQYF. DNA of the CDR3: TGCGCCAGCAGCTTGGCCTCAGGGGATGCAGATACGCAGTATTTT.